The following is a TCR beta chain sequence with its context. Its antigen is as yet unknown. Treatment noted: oral pan-JAK inhibitor, 5-10 mg twice daily. Punch biopsies of lesional scalp, plus peripheral blood, were taken from alopecia areata patients. The record originates from a study of CD8+ T cells in alopecia areata. Study-level background: Tofacitinib treatment spanned 6 to 18 months, with 6 months off drug afterward. Treated patients' severity was scored by percentage of affected scalp area.

V was shortened by 8 bases and J by 16 bases, with 21 bases between the two germline ends. The CDR3 extends over 12 amino acids. Germline-derived CDR1 and CDR2 are SNHLY and FYNNEI. Extracted from the samples, RNA was reverse transcribed into cDNA to serve as the sequencing template. Clones were sequenced by immunoSEQ multiplex PCR, and TCRdb holds only the in-frame ones, with some missing. This repertoire shows around 180,000 clones, over 55% found once; its top ten account for approximately 1%. Study results and caveats: Treatment with tofacitinib significantly lowered scalp clonality and reduced expanded CD8+ clones among the top 100.

The sequence was collected from a human donor with alopecia areata. Sequences were derived from CD4+ T cells sorted from blood, sampled at week 24, from a patient treated with tofacitinib. This rearrangement joins TRBV2 to TRBJ2-1; possible D gene TRBD1, 6 bases. CDR3: CASGQREGDFFF. The CDR3 region has the DNA TGTGCCAGCGGGCAGCGTGAGGGGGATTTCTTCTTC.